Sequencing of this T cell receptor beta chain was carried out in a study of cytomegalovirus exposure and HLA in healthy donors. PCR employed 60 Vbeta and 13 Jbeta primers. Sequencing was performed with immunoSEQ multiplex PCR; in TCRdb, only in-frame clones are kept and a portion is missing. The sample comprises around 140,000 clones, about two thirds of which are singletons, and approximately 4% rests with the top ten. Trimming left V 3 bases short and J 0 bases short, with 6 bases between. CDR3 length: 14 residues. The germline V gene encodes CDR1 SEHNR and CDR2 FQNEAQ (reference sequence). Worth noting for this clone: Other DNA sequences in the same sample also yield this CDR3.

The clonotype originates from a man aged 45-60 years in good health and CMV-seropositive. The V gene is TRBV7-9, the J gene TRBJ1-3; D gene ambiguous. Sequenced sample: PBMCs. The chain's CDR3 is CASSLGHSGNTIYF. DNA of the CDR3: TGTGCCAGCAGCTTGGGCCACTCTGGAAACACCATATATTTT.